Each of the 10 T cell receptor beta chains below was sequenced from the same sample in a study of PD-L1 blockade in urothelial cancer. Documented time point: pretreatment peripheral blood. Some clones are missing from TCRdb's copy, which holds only in-frame ones; the method was immunoSEQ multiplex PCR. Here the sample spans 95,000 to 100,000 clones, 80% to 90% being singletons. The sample in question was PBMCs, obtained around atezolizumab (anti-PD-L1) treatment. These receptors were obtained from a man aged 60 to 69 with urothelial cancer.

The rearrangement uses TRBV7-8 and TRBJ2-7; 7 positions match TRBD1. V trimming: 7 bases; J trimming: 2 bases; junction bases outside the gene matches: 11. In germline, CDR1 is SGHVS, CDR2 FQNEAQ. This CDR3 has 15 residues. DNA of the CDR3: TGTGCCAGCACCCGATTTCGGACAGGTACCTACGAGCAGTACTTC. This encodes CASTRFRTGTYEQYF.

The chain links TRBV25-1 to TRBJ1-2; 7 nucleotides line up with TRBD1. CDR1 is MGHDK, CDR2 SYGVNS, per germline. The J segment lost 4 bases and the V segment lost 1 base, leaving 6 bases of the junction unmatched. This CDR3 region has 15 residues. The CDR3: CASSEWKGAGYGYTF. CDR3 in DNA: TGTGCCAGCAGTGAATGGAAGGGGGCTGGCTATGGCTACACCTTC.

CDR3 region: CASSHRVGSGNTIYF. The DNA of the CDR3 is TGTGCCAGCAGCCACAGGGTCGGGTCGGGAAACACCATATATTTT. V gene TRBV6-1 combines with J gene TRBJ1-3, with TRBD1 as a possible D gene (6 bases). CDR3 length: 15 amino acids. The germline CDR1 and CDR2 sequences are MNHNS and SASEGT. V dropped 6 bases and J dropped 4 bases, with 16 bases sitting between them.

This clone has a single count. The V and J genes are TRBV11-3 and TRBJ2-3; 8 nucleotides line up with TRBD2. V shed 1 base, J shed 4 bases, and the junction held 7 bases outside the gene matches. The CDR3 totals 16 residues. CDR1 is SGHNT and CDR2 is YENEEA in the germline V gene. CDR3 nucleotide sequence: TGTGCCAGCAGCTTAGGGTTCGGGGGGGATTCAGATACGCAGTATTTT. This codes for CASSLGFGGDSDTQYF. The full variable domain, in which reference TRBV11-3 and TRBJ2-3 provide the parts outside the CDR3, is EAGVVQSPRYKIIEKKQPVAFWCNPISGHNTLYWYLQNLGQGPELLIRYENEEAVDDSQLPKDRFSAERLKGVDSTLKIQPAELGDSAVYLCASSLGFGGDSDTQYFGPGTRLTVL.

This chain connects TRBV7-9 to TRBJ1-6, with 7 positions matching TRBD1. Germline V gene sequence: CDR1 SEHNR, CDR2 FQNEAQ (reference sequence). The CDR3 spans 13 residues. V gave up 5 bases and J gave up 8 bases; unmatched junction bases: 3. The CDR3 nucleotides read TGTGCCAGCAGCGCAGACAGGGATTCACCCCTCCACTTT. Its protein product is CASSADRDSPLHF.

CDR3 coding DNA: TGTGCCAGCAGCCCCGATGGGAGGAGCTCCTACGAGCAGTACTTC. Protein: CASSPDGRSSYEQYF. This chain connects TRBV5-6 to TRBJ2-7, with TRBD2 as a possible D gene (6 bases). The CDR3 totals 15 residues. Looked up from germline, CDR1 is SGHDT and CDR2 is YYEEEE. V was pared by 4 bases and J by 0 bases, with 14 bases between. The full variable domain, its missing parts supplied by reference TRBV5-6 and TRBJ2-7, is DAGVTQSPTHLIKTRGQQVTLRCSPKSGHDTVSWYQQALGQGPQFIFQYYEEEERQRGNFPDRFSGHQFPNYSSELNVNALLLGDSALYLCASSPDGRSSYEQYFGPGTRLTVT.

The CDR3 DNA reads TGTGCCAGCAGTGAAGCGGCGGGGGGCTACGAGCAGTACTTC. Its protein product is CASSEAAGGYEQYF. The V gene is TRBV2, the J gene TRBJ2-7; 8 bases match TRBD2. Germline assignment: CDR1 SNHLY and CDR2 FYNNEI. CDR3 length: 14 amino acids. The trim removed 0 bases at V and 3 bases at J, leaving 1 base unmatched.

The chain combines TRBV5-1 with TRBJ2-7, with 9 nucleotides matching TRBD1. The germline CDR1 and CDR2 sequences are SGHRS and YFSETQ. Trimming removed 2 bases from V and 4 bases from J; junction bases left unmatched: 7. The CDR3 contains 15 residues. The CDR3 spells CASSLQGAQPYEQYF. CDR3 coding DNA: TGCGCCAGCAGCTTACAGGGGGCGCAACCGTACGAGCAGTACTTC.

The J gene is TRBJ1-1, the V gene TRBV12-5, with D possibly TRBD1 on 5 matching bases. CDR1 and CDR2 (germline): LGHNT, FRNRAP. The length of the CDR3 is 14 residues. With 5 bases removed from V and 4 bases from J, the gap between germline ends came to 14 bases. CDR3 loop: CASGKPGLFTEAFF. DNA for the CDR3: TGTGCTAGTGGTAAGCCGGGACTCTTCACTGAAGCTTTCTTT.

The chain links TRBV13 to TRBJ1-4; TRBD1 agrees at 9 bases. Per the germline V gene, CDR1 is PRHDT and CDR2 is FYEKMQ (reference sequence). CDR3 length: 15 residues. V lost 4 bases, J lost 6 bases, and 6 bases stayed unmatched. For the CDR3, the DNA is TGTGCCAGCAGCTCCCCGGGACAGGGTGATGAAAAACTGTTTTTT. This translates into CASSSPGQGDEKLFF.